This T cell receptor (beta chain) was documented in a study of T cells after yellow fever vaccination. Study-level findings and limits: Abundant clonotypes from the bulk population could have been carried over as contaminants into FACS-sorted repertoires. Most primary-vaccination clones recurred post-booster (around 97% CD4, roughly 87% CD8). Relatively few clonotypes were ones that appeared in both CD4 and CD8 compartments.

The TCR cDNA carried a universal primer site and UMIs from 5'RACE template switching. TCRdb ran MiXCR on the 5' RACE reads and lists one entry per CDR3 protein. The sample comprises about 120,000 distinct CDR3 sequences, more than 7.5% of which are singletons, and almost 40% rests with the top ten. As to this clonotype: What it recognizes is unknown.

The trim removed 5 bases at V and 3 bases at J, leaving 15 bases unmatched. The CDR3 length is 18 residues. From germline, CDR1 is SGHVS and CDR2 FNYEAQ. The clonotype was recovered from a man in his late teens or twenties who received the YFV17D yellow fever vaccine. The V gene is TRBV7-6, the J gene TRBJ2-2; 7 positions match TRBD1. Source: CD8+ T cells sorted from PBMCs, taken on the day of the yellow fever booster vaccination. CDR3 residues: CASSVSIQGDKDTGELFF. DNA for the CDR3: TGTGCCAGCAGCGTCTCCATTCAGGGGGATAAGGACACCGGGGAGCTGTTTTTT.